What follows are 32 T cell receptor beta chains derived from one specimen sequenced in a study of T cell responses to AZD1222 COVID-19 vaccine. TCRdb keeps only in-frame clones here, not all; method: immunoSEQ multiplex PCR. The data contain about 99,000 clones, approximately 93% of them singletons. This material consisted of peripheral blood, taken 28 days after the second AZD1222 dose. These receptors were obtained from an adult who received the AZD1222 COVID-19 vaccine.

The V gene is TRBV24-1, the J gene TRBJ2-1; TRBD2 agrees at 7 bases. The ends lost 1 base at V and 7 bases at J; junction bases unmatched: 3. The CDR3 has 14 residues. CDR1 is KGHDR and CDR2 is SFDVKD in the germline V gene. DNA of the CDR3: TGTGCCACCAGTGATTTTGGCGGGAGTAATGAGCAGTTCTTC. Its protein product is CATSDFGGSNEQFF.

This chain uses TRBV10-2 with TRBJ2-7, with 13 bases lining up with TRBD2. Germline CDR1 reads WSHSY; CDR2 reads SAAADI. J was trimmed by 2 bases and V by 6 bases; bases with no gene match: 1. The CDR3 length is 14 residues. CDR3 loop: CASSGTSGTYEQYF. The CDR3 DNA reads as TGCGCCAGCAGCGGGACTAGCGGGACCTACGAGCAGTACTTC.

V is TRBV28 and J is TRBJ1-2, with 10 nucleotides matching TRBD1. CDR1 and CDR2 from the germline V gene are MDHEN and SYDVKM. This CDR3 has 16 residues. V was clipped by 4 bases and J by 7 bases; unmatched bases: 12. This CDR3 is CASSSQPGQGNGGYTF. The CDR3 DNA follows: TGTGCCAGCAGTTCACAACCGGGACAGGGGAATGGTGGCTACACCTTC.

CDR3 sequence reads: CAISEGNLGLSVNYGYTF. The CDR3 coding sequence is TGTGCCATCAGTGAAGGTAACCTAGGACTTTCAGTTAACTATGGCTACACCTTC. The V and J genes are TRBV10-3 and TRBJ1-2; no firm D call. The V end lost 3 bases, the J end lost 1 base, and 21 bases lay between the germline ends. Germline V gene data show CDR1 as ENHRY and CDR2 as SYGVKD. CDR3 length equals 18 residues.

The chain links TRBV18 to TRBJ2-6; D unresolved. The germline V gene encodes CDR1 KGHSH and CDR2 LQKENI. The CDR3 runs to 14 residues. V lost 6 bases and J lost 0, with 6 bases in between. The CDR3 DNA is TGTGCCAGCTCTACGACCTCTGGGGCCAACGTCCTGACTTTC. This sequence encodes CASSTTSGANVLTF. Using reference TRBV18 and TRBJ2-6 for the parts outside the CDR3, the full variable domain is NAGVMQNPRHLVRRRGQEARLRCSPMKGHSHVYWYRQLPEEGLKFMVYLQKENIIDESGMPKERFSAEFPKEGPSILRIQQVVRGDSAAYFCASSTTSGANVLTFGAGSRLTVL.

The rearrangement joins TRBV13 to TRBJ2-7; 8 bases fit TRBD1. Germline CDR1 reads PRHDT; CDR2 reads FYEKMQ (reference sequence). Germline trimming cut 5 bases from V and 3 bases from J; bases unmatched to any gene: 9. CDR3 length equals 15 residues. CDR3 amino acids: CASSQGQEGVYEQYF. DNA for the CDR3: TGTGCCAGCAGCCAGGGACAGGAAGGAGTCTACGAGCAGTACTTC.

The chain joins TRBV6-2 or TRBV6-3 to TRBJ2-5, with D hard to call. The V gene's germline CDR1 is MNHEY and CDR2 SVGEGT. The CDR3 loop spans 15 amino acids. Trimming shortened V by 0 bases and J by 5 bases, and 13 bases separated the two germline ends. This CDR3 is CASSYSGPLQETQYF. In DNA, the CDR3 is TGTGCCAGCAGTTACTCCGGGCCCCTTCAGGAGACCCAGTACTTC.

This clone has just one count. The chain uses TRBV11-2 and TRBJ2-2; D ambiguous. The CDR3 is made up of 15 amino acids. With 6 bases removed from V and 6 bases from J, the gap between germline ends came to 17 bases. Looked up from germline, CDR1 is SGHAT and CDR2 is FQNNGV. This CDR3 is CASSPSLNLAGELFF. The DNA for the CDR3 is TGTGCCAGCAGTCCGTCCCTTAATTTGGCCGGGGAGCTGTTTTTT. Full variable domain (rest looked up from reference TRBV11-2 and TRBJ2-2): EAGVAQSPRYKIIEKRQSVAFWCNPISGHATLYWYQQILGQGPKLLIQFQNNGVVDDSQLPKDRFSAERLKGVDSTLKIQPAKLEDSAVYLCASSPSLNLAGELFFGEGSRLTVL.

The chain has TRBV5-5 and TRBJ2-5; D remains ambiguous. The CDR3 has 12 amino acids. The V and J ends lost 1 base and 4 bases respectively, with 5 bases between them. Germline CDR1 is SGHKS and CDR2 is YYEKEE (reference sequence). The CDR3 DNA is TGTGCCAGCAGCTTGCCGGGAGAGACCCAGTACTTC. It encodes CASSLPGETQYF.

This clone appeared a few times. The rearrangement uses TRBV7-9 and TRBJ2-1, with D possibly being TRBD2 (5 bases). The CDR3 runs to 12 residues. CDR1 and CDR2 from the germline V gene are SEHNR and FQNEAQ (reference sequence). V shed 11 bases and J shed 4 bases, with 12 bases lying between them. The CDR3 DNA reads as TGTGCCGGAAGTACGGGATACAATGAGCAGTTCTTC. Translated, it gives CAGSTGYNEQFF.

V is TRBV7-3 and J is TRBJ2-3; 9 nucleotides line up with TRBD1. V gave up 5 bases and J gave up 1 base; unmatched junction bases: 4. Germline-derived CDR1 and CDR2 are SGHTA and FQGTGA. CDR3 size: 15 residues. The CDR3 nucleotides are TGTGCCAGCAGCCTGGGACAGGGCCGCACAGATACGCAGTATTTT. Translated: CASSLGQGRTDTQYF. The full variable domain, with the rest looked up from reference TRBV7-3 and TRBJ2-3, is GAGVSQTPSNKVTEKGKYVELRCDPISGHTALYWYRQSLGQGPEFLIYFQGTGAADDSGLPNDRFFAVRPEGSVSTLKIQRTERGDSAVYLCASSLGQGRTDTQYFGPGTRLTVL.

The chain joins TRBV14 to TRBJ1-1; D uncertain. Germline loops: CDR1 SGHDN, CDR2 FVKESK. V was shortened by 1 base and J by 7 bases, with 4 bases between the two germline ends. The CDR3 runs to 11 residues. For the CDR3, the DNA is TGTGCCAGCAGCCAAGGTTATGAAGCTTTCTTT. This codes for CASSQGYEAFF.

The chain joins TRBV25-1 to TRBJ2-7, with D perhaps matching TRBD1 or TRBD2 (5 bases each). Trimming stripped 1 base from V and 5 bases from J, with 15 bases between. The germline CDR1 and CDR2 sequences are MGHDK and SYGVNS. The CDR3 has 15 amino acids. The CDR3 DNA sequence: TGTGCCAGCAGTGAATTGGGGGTGAATAACCACGAGCAGTACTTC. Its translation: CASSELGVNNHEQYF.

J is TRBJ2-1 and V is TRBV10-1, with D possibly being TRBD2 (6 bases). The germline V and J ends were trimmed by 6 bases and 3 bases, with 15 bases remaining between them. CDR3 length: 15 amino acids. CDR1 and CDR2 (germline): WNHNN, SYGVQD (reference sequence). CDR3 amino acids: CASSPGSPGYNEQFF. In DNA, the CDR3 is TGCGCCAGCAGCCCCGGGAGTCCGGGCTACAATGAGCAGTTCTTC.

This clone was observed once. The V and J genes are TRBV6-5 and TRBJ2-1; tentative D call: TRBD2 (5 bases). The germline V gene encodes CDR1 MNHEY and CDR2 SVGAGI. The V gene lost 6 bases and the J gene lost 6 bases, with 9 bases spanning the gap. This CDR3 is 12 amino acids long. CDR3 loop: CASRDGGNEQFF. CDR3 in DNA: TGTGCCAGCAGAGATGGAGGCAATGAGCAGTTCTTC.

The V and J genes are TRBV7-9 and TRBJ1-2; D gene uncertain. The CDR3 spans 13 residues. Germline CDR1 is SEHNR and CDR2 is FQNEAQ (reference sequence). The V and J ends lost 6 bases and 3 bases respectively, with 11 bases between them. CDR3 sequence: CASSQGVDYGYTF. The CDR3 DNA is TGTGCCAGCAGTCAAGGTGTAGACTATGGCTACACCTTC.

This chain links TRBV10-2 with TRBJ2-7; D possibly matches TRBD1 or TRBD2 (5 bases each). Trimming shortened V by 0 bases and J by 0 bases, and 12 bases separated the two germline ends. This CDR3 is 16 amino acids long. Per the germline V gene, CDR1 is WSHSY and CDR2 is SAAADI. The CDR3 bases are TGCGCCAGCAGTGAGTCACCCGGGACCACCTCCTACGAGCAGTACTTC. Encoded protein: CASSESPGTTSYEQYF.

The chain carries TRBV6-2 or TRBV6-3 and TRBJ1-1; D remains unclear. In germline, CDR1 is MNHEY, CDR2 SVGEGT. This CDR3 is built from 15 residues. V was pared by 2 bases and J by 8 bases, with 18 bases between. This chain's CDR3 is CASSYRPPGGPEAFF. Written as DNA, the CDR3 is TGTGCCAGCAGTTACCGCCCCCCGGGCGGCCCCGAAGCTTTCTTT.

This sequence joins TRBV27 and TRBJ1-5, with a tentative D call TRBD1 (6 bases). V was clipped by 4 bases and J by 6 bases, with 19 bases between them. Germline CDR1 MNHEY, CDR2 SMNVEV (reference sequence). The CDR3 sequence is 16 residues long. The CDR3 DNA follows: TGTGCCAGCAGTTCCCTCCCCGGGGGCGTGGGTCAGCCCCAGCATTTT. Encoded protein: CASSSLPGGVGQPQHF.

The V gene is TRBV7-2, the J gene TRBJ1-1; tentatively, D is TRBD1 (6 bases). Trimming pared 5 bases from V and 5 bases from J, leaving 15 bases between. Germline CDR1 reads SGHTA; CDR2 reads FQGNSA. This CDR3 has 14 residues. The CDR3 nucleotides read TGTGCCAGCAGCCCACGAACAGGGAGTACTGAAGCTTTCTTT. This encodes CASSPRTGSTEAFF.

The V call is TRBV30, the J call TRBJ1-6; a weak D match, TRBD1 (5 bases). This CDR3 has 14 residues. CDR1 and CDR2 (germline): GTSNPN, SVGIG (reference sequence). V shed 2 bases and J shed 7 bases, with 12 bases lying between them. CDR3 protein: CAWSRTPRNSPLHF. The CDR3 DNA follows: TGTGCCTGGAGTAGGACACCTCGGAATTCACCCCTCCACTTT.

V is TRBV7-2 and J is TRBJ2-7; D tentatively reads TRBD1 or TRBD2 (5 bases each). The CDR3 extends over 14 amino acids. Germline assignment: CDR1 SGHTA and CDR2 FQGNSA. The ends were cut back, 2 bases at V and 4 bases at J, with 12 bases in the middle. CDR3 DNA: TGTGCCAGCAGCTTATGGCAGGGAGATTACGAGCAGTACTTC. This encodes CASSLWQGDYEQYF.

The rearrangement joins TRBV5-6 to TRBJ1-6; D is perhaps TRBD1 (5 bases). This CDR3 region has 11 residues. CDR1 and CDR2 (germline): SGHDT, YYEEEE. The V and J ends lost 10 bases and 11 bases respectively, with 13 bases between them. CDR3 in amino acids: CARDLPPPLHF. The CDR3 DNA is TGTGCCCGGGACCTACCTCCACCCCTCCACTTT. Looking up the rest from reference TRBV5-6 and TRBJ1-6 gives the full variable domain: DAGVTQSPTHLIKTRGQQVTLRCSPKSGHDTVSWYQQALGQGPQFIFQYYEEEERQRGNFPDRFSGHQFPNYSSELNVNALLLGDSALYLCARDLPPPLHFGNGTRLTVT.

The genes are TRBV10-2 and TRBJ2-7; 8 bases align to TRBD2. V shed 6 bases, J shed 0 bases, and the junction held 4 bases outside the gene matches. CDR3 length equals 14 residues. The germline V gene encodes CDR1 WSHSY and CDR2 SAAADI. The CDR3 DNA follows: TGCGCCAGCAGGGAACTAGCGGTCTCCTACGAGCAGTACTTC. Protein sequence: CASRELAVSYEQYF.

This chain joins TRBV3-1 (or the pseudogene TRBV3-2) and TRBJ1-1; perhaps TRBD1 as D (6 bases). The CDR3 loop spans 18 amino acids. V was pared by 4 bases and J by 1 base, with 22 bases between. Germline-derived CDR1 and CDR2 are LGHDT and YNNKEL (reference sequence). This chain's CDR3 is CASSLAGQPTVENTEAFF. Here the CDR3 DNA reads TGTGCCAGCAGCCTAGCCGGACAGCCAACCGTAGAGAACACTGAAGCTTTCTTT.

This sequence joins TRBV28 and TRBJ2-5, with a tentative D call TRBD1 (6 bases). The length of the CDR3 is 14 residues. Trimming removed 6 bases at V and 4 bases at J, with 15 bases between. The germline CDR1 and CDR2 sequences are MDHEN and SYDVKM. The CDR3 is CASRQGIRGETQYF. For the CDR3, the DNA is TGTGCCAGCAGACAGGGAATCCGGGGAGAGACCCAGTACTTC.

As DNA, the CDR3 is TGCGCCAGCAGTCTTCGTGGGGGGGGAGAGACCCAGTACTTC. This gives the protein CASSLRGGGETQYF. The chain is built from TRBV23-1 and TRBJ2-5; 7 positions agree with TRBD2. TRBV23-1 carries the ORF label, with uncertain function. V lost 4 bases, J lost 4 bases, and 6 bases stayed unmatched. The CDR3 covers 14 residues.

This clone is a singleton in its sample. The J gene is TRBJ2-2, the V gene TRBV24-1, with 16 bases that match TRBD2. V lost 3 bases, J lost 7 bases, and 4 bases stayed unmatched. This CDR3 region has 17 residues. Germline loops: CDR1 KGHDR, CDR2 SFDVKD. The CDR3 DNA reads TGTGCCACCAGTGATCCGGGACTAGCGGGAGGGAACGGGGAGCTGTTTTTT. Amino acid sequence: CATSDPGLAGGNGELFF.

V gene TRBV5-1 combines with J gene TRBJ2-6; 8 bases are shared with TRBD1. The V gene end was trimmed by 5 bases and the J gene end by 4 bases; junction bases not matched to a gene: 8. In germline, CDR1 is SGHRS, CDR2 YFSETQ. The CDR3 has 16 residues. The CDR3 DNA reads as TGCGCCAGCAGACCCACAGGGGGGTCAGGGGCCAACGTCCTGACTTTC. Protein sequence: CASRPTGGSGANVLTF.

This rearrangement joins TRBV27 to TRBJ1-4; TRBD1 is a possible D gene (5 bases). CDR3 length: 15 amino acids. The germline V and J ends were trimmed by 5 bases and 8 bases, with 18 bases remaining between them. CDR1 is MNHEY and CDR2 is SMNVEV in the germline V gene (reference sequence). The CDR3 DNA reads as TGTGCCAGCAGTCCCCTGACCGGGGCAATCGAAAAACTGTTTTTT. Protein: CASSPLTGAIEKLFF.

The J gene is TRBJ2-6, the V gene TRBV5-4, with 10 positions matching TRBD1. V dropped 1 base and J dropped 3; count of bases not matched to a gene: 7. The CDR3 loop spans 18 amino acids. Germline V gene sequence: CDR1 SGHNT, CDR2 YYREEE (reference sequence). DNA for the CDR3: TGTGCCAGCAGCTTGAGACAGGGGGCGTTGGGTGGGGCCAACGTCCTGACTTTC. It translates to CASSLRQGALGGANVLTF. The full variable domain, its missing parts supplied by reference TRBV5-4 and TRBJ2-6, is ETGVTQSPTHLIKTRGQQVTLRCSSQSGHNTVSWYQQALGQGPQFIFQYYREEENGRGNFPPRFSGLQFPNYSSELNVNALELDDSALYLCASSLRQGALGGANVLTFGAGSRLTVL.

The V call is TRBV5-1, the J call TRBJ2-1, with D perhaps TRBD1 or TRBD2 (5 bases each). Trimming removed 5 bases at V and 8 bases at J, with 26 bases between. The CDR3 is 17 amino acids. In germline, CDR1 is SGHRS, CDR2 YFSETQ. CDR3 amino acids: CASRWGSWAKPGDEQFF. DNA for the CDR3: TGCGCCAGCAGGTGGGGGTCATGGGCCAAACCAGGCGATGAGCAGTTCTTC.